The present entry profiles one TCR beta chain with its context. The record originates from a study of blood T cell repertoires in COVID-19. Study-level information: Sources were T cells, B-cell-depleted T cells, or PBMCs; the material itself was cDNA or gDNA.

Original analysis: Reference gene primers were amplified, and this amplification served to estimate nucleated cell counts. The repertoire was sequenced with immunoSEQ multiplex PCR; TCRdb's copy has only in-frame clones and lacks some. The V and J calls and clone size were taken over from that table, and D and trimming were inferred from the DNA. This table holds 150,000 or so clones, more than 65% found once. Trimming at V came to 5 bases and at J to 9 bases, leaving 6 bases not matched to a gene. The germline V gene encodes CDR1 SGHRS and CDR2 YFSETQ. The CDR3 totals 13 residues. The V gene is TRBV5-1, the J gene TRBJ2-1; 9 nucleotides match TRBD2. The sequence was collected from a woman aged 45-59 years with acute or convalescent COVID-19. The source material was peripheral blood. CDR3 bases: TGCGCCAGCAGTTATAATAGCGGGAGTGAGCAGTTCTTC. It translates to CASSYNSGSEQFF.